The rows below give T cell receptor beta chains drawn from one sample of a study of T cell responses to AZD1222 COVID-19 vaccine. Clones were read by immunoSEQ multiplex PCR, and TCRdb kept only the in-frame ones, dropping some. The sample lists some 120,000 clones, around 92% seen once, with approximately 1% in the top ten. The starting material was peripheral blood, obtained on day 0 of AZD1222 vaccination. Source of these receptors: an adult in good health. Both conserved end residues are part of each CDR3. D genes are given only for firm matches. A row's size may be missing; if present it is once, few, many or a size class.

>TRBV19|.|.|TRBJ2-6
CASSMRAEANVLTF
>TRBV9|.|.|TRBJ1-4
CASSVGTWPNEKLFF
>TRBV10-3|TRBD2|.|TRBJ2-2
CATALAGEPGELFF
>TRBV4-1|.|.|TRBJ1-2
CASSQGVAGRYGYTF
>TRBV12-3/TRBV12-4|TRBD2|.|TRBJ2-7
CASSRTSTYEQYF
>TRBV21-1|.|.|TRBJ1-6
CASSKVPNSPLHF
>TRBV7-9|.|once|TRBJ1-1
CASSLPFWGNTEAFF
>TRBV9|TRBD2|.|TRBJ2-2
CASSVDSSGRVWNTGELFF
>TRBV28|.|.|TRBJ1-6
CASSLGGMSSYNSPLHF
>TRBV2|TRBD2|.|TRBJ2-1
CARGLGNEQFF
>TRBV6-5|.|.|TRBJ1-1
CASNPQRSNTEAFF